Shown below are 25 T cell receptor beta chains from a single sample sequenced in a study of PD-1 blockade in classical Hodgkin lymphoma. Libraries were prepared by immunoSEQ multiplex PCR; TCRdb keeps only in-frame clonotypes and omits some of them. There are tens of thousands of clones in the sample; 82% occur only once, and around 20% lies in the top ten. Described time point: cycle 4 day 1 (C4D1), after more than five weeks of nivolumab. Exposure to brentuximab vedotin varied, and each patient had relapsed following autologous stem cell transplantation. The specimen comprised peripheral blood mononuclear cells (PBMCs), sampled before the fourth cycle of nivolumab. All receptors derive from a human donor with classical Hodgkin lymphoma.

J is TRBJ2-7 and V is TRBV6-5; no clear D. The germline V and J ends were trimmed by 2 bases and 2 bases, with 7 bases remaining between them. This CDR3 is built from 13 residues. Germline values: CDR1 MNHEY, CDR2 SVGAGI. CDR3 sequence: CASSYGVAYEQYF. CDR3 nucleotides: TGTGCCAGCAGTTACGGGGTTGCCTACGAGCAGTACTTC.

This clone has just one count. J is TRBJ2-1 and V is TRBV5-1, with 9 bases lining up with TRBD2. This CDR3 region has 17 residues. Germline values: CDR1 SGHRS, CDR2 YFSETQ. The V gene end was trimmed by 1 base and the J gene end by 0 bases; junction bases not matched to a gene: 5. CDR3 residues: CASSLTAGGSSYNEQFF. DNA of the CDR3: TGCGCCAGCAGCTTGACCGCGGGAGGGAGCTCCTACAATGAGCAGTTCTTC.

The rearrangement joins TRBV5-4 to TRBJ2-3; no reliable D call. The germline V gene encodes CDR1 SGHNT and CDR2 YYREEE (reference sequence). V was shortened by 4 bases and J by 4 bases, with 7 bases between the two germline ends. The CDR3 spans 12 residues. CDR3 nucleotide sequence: TGTGCCAGCAGCCTTCTATCAGATACGCAGTATTTT. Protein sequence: CASSLLSDTQYF.

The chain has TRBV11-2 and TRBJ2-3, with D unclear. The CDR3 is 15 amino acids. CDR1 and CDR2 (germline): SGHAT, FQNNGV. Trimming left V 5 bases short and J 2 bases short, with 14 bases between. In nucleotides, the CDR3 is TGTGCCAGCAGCCCAAAGCGTGGATTCACAGATACGCAGTATTTT. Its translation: CASSPKRGFTDTQYF. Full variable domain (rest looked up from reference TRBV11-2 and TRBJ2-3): EAGVAQSPRYKIIEKRQSVAFWCNPISGHATLYWYQQILGQGPKLLIQFQNNGVVDDSQLPKDRFSAERLKGVDSTLKIQPAKLEDSAVYLCASSPKRGFTDTQYFGPGTRLTVL.

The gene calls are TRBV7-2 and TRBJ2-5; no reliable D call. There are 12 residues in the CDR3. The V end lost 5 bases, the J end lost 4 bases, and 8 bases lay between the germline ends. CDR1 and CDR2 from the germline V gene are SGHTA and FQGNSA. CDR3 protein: CASSPTPETQYF. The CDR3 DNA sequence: TGTGCCAGCAGCCCAACCCCAGAGACCCAGTACTTC.

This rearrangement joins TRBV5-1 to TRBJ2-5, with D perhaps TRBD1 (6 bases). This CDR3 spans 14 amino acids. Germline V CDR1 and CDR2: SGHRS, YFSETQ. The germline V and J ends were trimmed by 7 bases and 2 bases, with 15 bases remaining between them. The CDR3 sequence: CASAVGQRQETQYF. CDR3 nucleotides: TGCGCCAGCGCCGTTGGACAGCGACAAGAGACCCAGTACTTC.

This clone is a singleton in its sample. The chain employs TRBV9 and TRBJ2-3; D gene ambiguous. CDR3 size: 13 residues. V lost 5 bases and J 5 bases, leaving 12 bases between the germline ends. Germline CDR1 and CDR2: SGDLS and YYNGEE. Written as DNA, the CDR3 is TGTGCCAGCAGACCAGACCTGGGAGATACGCAGTATTTT. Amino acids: CASRPDLGDTQYF. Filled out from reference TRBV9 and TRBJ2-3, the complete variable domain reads DSGVTQTPKHLITATGQRVTLRCSPRSGDLSVYWYQQSLDQGLQFLIQYYNGEERAKGNILERFSAQQFPDLHSELNLSSLELGDSALYFCASRPDLGDTQYFGPGTRLTVL.

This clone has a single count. The CDR3 spells CASSGGFGYGYTF. The CDR3 nucleotides are TGTGCCAGCAGCGGGGGGTTTGGCTATGGCTACACCTTC. This chain uses TRBV6-5 with TRBJ1-2; D perhaps matches TRBD1 (5 bases). The ends were cut back, 6 bases at V and 4 bases at J, with 12 bases in the middle. The CDR3 has 13 amino acids. CDR1 MNHEY and CDR2 SVGAGI come from the germline V gene.

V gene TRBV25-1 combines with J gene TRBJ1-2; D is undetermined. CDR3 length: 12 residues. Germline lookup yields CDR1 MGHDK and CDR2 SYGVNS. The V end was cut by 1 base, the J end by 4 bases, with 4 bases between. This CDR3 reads CASSEFGYGYTF. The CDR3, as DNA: TGTGCCAGCAGTGAATTCGGCTATGGCTACACCTTC.

CDR3 region: CASSSPTPRGYEQYF. CDR3 DNA: TGTGCCAGCAGTTCCCCGACCCCCCGGGGCTACGAGCAGTACTTC. This sequence joins TRBV28 and TRBJ2-7; TRBD2 might be the D (5 bases). Trimming shortened V by 4 bases and J by 3 bases, and 16 bases separated the two germline ends. The CDR3 totals 15 residues. Germline CDR1 reads MDHEN; CDR2 reads SYDVKM.

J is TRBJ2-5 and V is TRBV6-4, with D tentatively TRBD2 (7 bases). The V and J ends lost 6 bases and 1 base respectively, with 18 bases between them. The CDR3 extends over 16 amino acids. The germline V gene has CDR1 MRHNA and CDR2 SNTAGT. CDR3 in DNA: TGTGCCAGCAGCCCCGGGGGCGCGGGGGCCCAAGAGACCCAGTACTTC. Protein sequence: CASSPGGAGAQETQYF.

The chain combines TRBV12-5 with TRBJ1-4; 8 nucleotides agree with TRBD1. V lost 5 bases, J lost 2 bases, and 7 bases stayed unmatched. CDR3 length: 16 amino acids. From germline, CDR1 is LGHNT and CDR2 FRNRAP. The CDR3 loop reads CASGPLTGATNEKLFF. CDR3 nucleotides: TGTGCTAGTGGTCCCTTGACAGGGGCCACTAATGAAAAACTGTTTTTT.

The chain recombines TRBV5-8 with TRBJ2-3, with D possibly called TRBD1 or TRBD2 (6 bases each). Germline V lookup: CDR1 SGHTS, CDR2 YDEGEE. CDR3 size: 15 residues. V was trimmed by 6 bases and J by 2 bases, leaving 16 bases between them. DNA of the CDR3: TGTGCCAGCACCTTTGGAGGGGGTCCCACAGATACGCAGTATTTT. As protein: CASTFGGGPTDTQYF.

CDR3 sequence reads: CASSAPGDTDTQYF. Written as DNA, the CDR3 is TGTGCCAGCAGTGCGCCAGGGGACACAGATACGCAGTATTTT. The chain employs TRBV6-4 and TRBJ2-3, with D perhaps TRBD1 (6 bases). The length of the CDR3 is 14 residues. Trimming removed 4 bases from V and 2 bases from J, with 10 bases in between. Germline V gives CDR1 MRHNA, CDR2 SNTAGT.

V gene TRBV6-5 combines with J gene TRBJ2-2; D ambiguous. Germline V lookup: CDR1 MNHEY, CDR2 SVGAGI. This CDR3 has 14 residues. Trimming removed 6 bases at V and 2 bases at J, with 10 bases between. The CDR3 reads CASSHQLNTGELFF. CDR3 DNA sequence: TGTGCCAGCAGCCACCAATTAAACACCGGGGAGCTGTTTTTT.

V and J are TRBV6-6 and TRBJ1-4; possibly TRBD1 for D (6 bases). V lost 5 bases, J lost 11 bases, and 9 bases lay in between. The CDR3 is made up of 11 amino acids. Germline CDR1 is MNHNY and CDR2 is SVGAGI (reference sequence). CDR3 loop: CASSRGWKLFF. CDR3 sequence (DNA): TGTGCCAGCAGTAGGGGGTGGAAACTGTTTTTT.

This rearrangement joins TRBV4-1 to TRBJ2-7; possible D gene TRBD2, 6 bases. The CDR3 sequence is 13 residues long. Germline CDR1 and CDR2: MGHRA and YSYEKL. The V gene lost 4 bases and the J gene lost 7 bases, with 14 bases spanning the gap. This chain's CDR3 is CASSPGEWGEQYF. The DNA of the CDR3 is TGCGCCAGCAGCCCGGGGGAATGGGGTGAGCAGTACTTC.

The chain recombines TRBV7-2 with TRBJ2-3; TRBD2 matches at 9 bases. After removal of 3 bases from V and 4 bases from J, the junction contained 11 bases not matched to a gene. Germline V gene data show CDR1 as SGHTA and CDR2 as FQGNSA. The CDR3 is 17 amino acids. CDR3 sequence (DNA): TGTGCCAGCAGCTTGGGTCAGGCGGGGGGGCGGTCAGATACGCAGTATTTT. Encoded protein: CASSLGQAGGRSDTQYF.

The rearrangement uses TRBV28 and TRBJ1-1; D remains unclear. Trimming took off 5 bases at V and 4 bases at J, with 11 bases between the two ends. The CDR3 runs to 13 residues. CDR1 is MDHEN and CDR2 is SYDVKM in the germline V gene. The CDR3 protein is CASSKREGTEAFF. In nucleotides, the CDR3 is TGTGCCAGCAGTAAGAGGGAGGGCACTGAAGCTTTCTTT.

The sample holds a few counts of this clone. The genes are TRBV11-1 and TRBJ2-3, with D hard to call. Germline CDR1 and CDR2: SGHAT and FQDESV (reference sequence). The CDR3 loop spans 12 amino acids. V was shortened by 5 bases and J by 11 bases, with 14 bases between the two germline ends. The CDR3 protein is CASSTDPQKQYF. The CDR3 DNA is TGTGCCAGCAGCACGGACCCACAAAAGCAGTATTTT.

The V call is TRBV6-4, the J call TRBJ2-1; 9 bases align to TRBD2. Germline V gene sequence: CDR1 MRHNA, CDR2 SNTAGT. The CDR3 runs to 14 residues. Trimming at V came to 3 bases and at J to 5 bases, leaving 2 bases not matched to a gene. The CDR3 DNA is TGTGCCAGCAGTGATAGCGGGGGTCACAATGAGCAGTTCTTC. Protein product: CASSDSGGHNEQFF.

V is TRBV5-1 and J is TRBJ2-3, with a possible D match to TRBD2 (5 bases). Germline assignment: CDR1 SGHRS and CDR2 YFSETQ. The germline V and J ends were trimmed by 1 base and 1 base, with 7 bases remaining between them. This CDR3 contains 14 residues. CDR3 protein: CASSLSRGTDTQYF. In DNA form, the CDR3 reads TGCGCCAGCAGCTTGTCGCGGGGCACAGATACGCAGTATTTT.

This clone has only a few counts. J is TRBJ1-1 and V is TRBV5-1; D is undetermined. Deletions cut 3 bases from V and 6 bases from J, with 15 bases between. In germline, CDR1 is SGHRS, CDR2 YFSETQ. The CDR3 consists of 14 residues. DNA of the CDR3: TGCGCCAGCAGCTCCTCACCGCGGGAGGCTGAAGCTTTCTTT. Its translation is CASSSSPREAEAFF.

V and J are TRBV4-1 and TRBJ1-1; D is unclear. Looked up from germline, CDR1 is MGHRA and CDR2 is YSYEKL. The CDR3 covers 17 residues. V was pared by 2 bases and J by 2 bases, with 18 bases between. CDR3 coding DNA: TGCGCCAGCAGCCAATTTCGACGTAGTCGGCGAAACACTGAAGCTTTCTTT. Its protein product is CASSQFRRSRRNTEAFF.

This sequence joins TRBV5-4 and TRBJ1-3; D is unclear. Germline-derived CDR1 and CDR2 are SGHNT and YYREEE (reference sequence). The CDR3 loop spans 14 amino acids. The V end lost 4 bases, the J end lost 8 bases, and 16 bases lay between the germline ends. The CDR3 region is CASSREEKGYTIYF. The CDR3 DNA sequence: TGTGCCAGCAGCCGGGAAGAAAAAGGGTACACCATATATTTT.